This T cell receptor beta chain was captured by sequencing in a study of CD8+ T cells in alopecia areata. Study-wide points: It was lesional scalp, especially alopecia totalis/universalis, that showed higher clonality than normal scalp. For patients receiving tofacitinib, scalp clonality and expanded CD8+ clones among the top 100 significantly decreased. Mice showed clearer TCR sharing than patients did, a gap that was possibly HLA-related.

The CDR3 runs to 13 residues. V shed 3 bases and J shed 9 bases, with 12 bases lying between them. The germline V gene encodes CDR1 SNHLY and CDR2 FYNNEI. The treatment: oral pan-JAK inhibitor, 5-10 mg twice daily. Details on this clone: Its antigen is not identified.

RNA was extracted and reverse transcribed into cDNA as the sequencing template. Assay: immunoSEQ multiplex PCR; the TCRdb copy retains only in-frame clones and omits some. The sample carries a few hundred thousand clones, under 40% recorded once. The clonotype originates from a human donor with alopecia areata. Material: CD4+ T cells sorted from blood, obtained at approximately week 31, from a patient treated with tofacitinib. V gene TRBV2 combines with J gene TRBJ2-4; possibly TRBD2 for D (6 bases). DNA of the CDR3: TGTGCCAGCAGTGATGGGCTAGCGACCATTCAGTACTTC. It codes for CASSDGLATIQYF.